These T cell receptor beta chains were read from a single sample in a study of cytomegalovirus exposure and HLA in healthy donors. Generated by immunoSEQ multiplex PCR, the TCRdb table keeps only in-frame clones and is missing some. The sample lists some 130,000 clones, roughly 78% occurring once. Sequenced: PBMCs. The receptors here all came from a man aged 40-49 years in good health and CMV-seronegative. Both conserved end residues are part of each CDR3. A D gene is named only where the DNA matches it firmly. The size entry is marked missing in some rows and otherwise reads once, few, many or a size class.

J: TRBJ2-6; size: few; V: TRBV5-1; D: TRBD2; CDR3: CASSLVLTGGSGANVLTF; DNA: TGCGCCAGCAGCTTGGTCCTCACCGGGGGGTCTGGGGCCAACGTCCTGACTTTC
J: TRBJ2-3; size: -; V: TRBV9; D: TRBD2; CDR3: CASSVGVGAGGPTDTQYF; DNA: TGTGCCAGCAGCGTAGGGGTTGGGGCGGGAGGTCCCACAGATACGCAGTATTTT
J: TRBJ1-3; size: once; V: TRBV7-2; D: -; CDR3: CASSMDIFSGNTIYF; DNA: TGTGCCAGCAGCATGGACATTTTCTCTGGAAACACCATATATTTT
J: TRBJ2-5; size: -; V: TRBV6-5; D: -; CDR3: CASSYGQKQETQYF; DNA: TGTGCCAGCAGTTACGGGCAGAAACAAGAGACCCAGTACTTC
J: TRBJ2-4; size: -; V: TRBV7-9; D: TRBD2; CDR3: CASSLGLATQYF; DNA: TGTGCCAGCAGCTTAGGACTAGCGACTCAGTACTTC
J: TRBJ2-7; size: -; V: TRBV13; D: -; CDR3: CASSLQKPYEQYF; DNA: TGTGCCAGCAGCTTACAGAAACCCTACGAGCAGTACTTC
J: TRBJ1-2; size: -; V: TRBV7-2; D: TRBD1; CDR3: CASSLYRGTANYGYTF; DNA: TGTGCCAGCAGCTTATACAGGGGAACAGCTAACTATGGCTACACCTTC
J: TRBJ2-2; size: -; V: TRBV7-6; D: TRBD2; CDR3: CASSQRDLGLAGGPNTGELFF; DNA: TGTGCCAGCAGCCAGAGGGACCTTGGACTAGCGGGAGGGCCGAACACCGGGGAGCTGTTTTTT
J: TRBJ1-1; size: -; V: TRBV19; D: -; CDR3: CASSPGHALQAFF; DNA: TGTGCCAGTAGTCCCGGACACGCTCTGCAAGCTTTCTTT
J: TRBJ1-5; size: -; V: TRBV30; D: -; CDR3: CAWSVGRGLNQPQHF; DNA: TGTGCCTGGAGTGTAGGGAGGGGACTCAATCAGCCCCAGCATTTT
J: TRBJ1-1; size: -; V: TRBV5-1; D: -; CDR3: CASSLQLDTEAFF; DNA: TGCGCCAGCAGCCTACAGTTGGACACTGAAGCTTTCTTT
J: TRBJ1-2; size: -; V: TRBV6-1; D: -; CDR3: CASSERRDGGYTF; DNA: TGTGCCAGCAGTGAACGGCGGGATGGGGGCTACACCTTC
J: TRBJ2-2; size: -; V: TRBV30; D: TRBD2; CDR3: CAWSVAGGNTGELFF; DNA: TGTGCCTGGAGTGTAGCGGGAGGGAACACCGGGGAGCTGTTTTTT
J: TRBJ2-1; size: -; V: TRBV7-9; D: TRBD1; CDR3: CASSRDRGKFF; DNA: TGTGCCAGCAGCCGGGACAGGGGAAAGTTCTTC
J: TRBJ2-2; size: -; V: TRBV25-1; D: -; CDR3: CANRLLSNTGELFF; DNA: TGTGCCAACAGACTCCTTTCCAACACCGGGGAGCTGTTTTTT
J: TRBJ1-4; size: few; V: TRBV5-5; D: TRBD1; CDR3: CASSQSPGQGNEKLFF; DNA: TGTGCCAGCAGCCAGTCTCCGGGACAGGGGAATGAAAAACTGTTTTTT
J: TRBJ2-4; size: -; V: TRBV2; D: TRBD1; CDR3: CASSAGTGGGGIQYF; DNA: TGTGCCAGCAGTGCGGGGACAGGGGGAGGGGGCATTCAGTACTTC
J: TRBJ2-7; size: -; V: TRBV27; D: TRBD2; CDR3: CASSLSGLAGVYEQYF; DNA: TGTGCCAGCAGTTTATCGGGGCTAGCGGGAGTCTACGAGCAGTACTTC
J: TRBJ2-3; size: -; V: TRBV5-1; D: -; CDR3: CASSLAVGGNTDTQYF; DNA: TGCGCCAGCAGCTTGGCGGTCGGCGGGAATACAGATACGCAGTATTTT
J: TRBJ1-5; size: -; V: TRBV5-8; D: TRBD1; CDR3: CASSLGTGGYVGSNQPQHF; DNA: TGTGCCAGCAGCTTGGGGACAGGGGGGTACGTGGGGAGCAATCAGCCCCAGCATTTT
J: TRBJ2-7; size: -; V: TRBV6-6; D: -; CDR3: CASSYGGGGIGYEQYF; DNA: TGTGCCAGCAGTTACGGTGGTGGCGGGATAGGCTACGAGCAGTACTTC
J: TRBJ2-7; size: -; V: TRBV11-3; D: -; CDR3: CASSLGQEYEQYF; DNA: TGTGCCAGCAGCTTAGGCCAGGAATACGAGCAGTACTTC
J: TRBJ1-1; size: -; V: TRBV18; D: TRBD1; CDR3: CASSRDRGSMNTEAFF; DNA: TGTGCCAGCTCTCGGGACAGGGGAAGCATGAACACTGAAGCTTTCTTT
J: TRBJ1-4; size: -; V: TRBV7-2; D: -; CDR3: CASSPTRRGGKEKLFF; DNA: TGTGCCAGCAGCCCAACCCGAAGGGGCGGTAAAGAAAAACTGTTTTTT
J: TRBJ2-6; size: -; V: TRBV7-2; D: -; CDR3: CASSSNMGANVLTF; DNA: TGTGCCAGCAGCTCAAACATGGGGGCCAACGTCCTGACTTTC
J: TRBJ2-1; size: -; V: TRBV29-1; D: TRBD2; CDR3: CSVSSGSLNEQFF; DNA: TGCAGCGTTTCCAGCGGGAGTCTGAATGAGCAGTTCTTC
J: TRBJ2-7; size: -; V: TRBV7-9; D: TRBD1; CDR3: CASSPIGTGINEQYF; DNA: TGTGCCAGCAGCCCCATCGGGACAGGGATCAACGAGCAGTACTTC
J: TRBJ2-5; size: -; V: TRBV19; D: TRBD1; CDR3: CASSDELARGPQETQYF; DNA: TGTGCCAGTAGTGATGAGCTTGCCAGGGGGCCTCAAGAGACCCAGTACTTC
J: TRBJ1-5; size: -; V: TRBV6-5; D: -; CDR3: CASRDSDYSNQPQHF; DNA: TGTGCCAGCAGGGACAGTGATTATAGCAATCAGCCCCAGCATTTT
J: TRBJ2-7; size: -; V: TRBV27; D: TRBD2; CDR3: CASSPGLAVYEQYF; DNA: TGTGCCAGCAGCCCAGGACTAGCGGTCTACGAGCAGTACTTC
J: TRBJ2-7; size: -; V: TRBV2; D: TRBD1; CDR3: CASREWGTGFYEQYF; DNA: TGTGCCAGCAGAGAATGGGGGACAGGCTTCTACGAGCAGTACTTC
J: TRBJ2-1; size: -; V: TRBV5-1; D: -; CDR3: CASRKGASNDEQFF; DNA: TGCGCCAGCAGGAAAGGAGCATCGAACGATGAGCAGTTCTTC
J: TRBJ2-2; size: -; V: TRBV27; D: TRBD1; CDR3: CASPDRGNTGELFF; DNA: TGTGCCAGCCCGGACAGGGGGAACACCGGGGAGCTGTTTTTT
J: TRBJ1-3; size: -; V: TRBV29-1; D: -; CDR3: CSVGQGSGNTIYF; DNA: TGCAGCGTTGGGCAGGGCTCTGGAAACACCATATATTTT
J: TRBJ2-7; size: -; V: TRBV6-5; D: TRBD1; CDR3: CASTSDRAYEQYF; DNA: TGTGCCAGCACTTCAGACAGGGCCTACGAGCAGTACTTC
J: TRBJ2-3; size: -; V: TRBV5-4; D: -; CDR3: CASSLEATQYF; DNA: TGTGCCAGCAGCCTAGAGGCTACGCAGTATTTT
J: TRBJ2-7; size: -; V: TRBV5-1; D: -; CDR3: CASSSDRLSYEQYF; DNA: TGCGCCAGCAGCTCAGACAGGCTCTCTTACGAGCAGTACTTC
J: TRBJ1-6; size: -; V: TRBV5-8; D: TRBD1; CDR3: CASTRQGGTYNSPLHF; DNA: TGTGCCAGCACTCGACAGGGTGGTACCTATAATTCACCCCTCCACTTT
J: TRBJ2-1; size: -; V: TRBV7-8; D: TRBD2; CDR3: CASSARPGTSGRAGNEQFF; DNA: TGTGCCAGCAGCGCACGTCCCGGGACTAGCGGGAGGGCCGGCAATGAGCAGTTCTTC
J: TRBJ2-1; size: -; V: TRBV27; D: -; CDR3: CASSFTGIDNEQFF; DNA: TGTGCCAGCAGTTTCACAGGGATCGACAATGAGCAGTTCTTC
J: TRBJ2-2; size: -; V: TRBV5-4; D: -; CDR3: CASSWVGAGAGELFF; DNA: TGTGCCAGCAGCTGGGTGGGGGCGGGAGCCGGGGAGCTGTTTTTT
J: TRBJ2-5; size: -; V: TRBV5-1; D: TRBD1; CDR3: CASSFEGTGWGETQYF; DNA: TGCGCCAGCAGCTTTGAGGGGACAGGGTGGGGAGAGACCCAGTACTTC
J: TRBJ1-2; size: -; V: TRBV6-5; D: -; CDR3: CASQRGINYGYTF; DNA: TGTGCCAGCCAGCGAGGGATTAACTATGGCTACACCTTC
J: TRBJ1-6; size: -; V: TRBV18; D: -; CDR3: CASSPPSSPLHF; DNA: TGTGCCAGCTCACCCCCCAGTTCACCCCTCCACTTT
J: TRBJ2-3; size: -; V: TRBV7-2; D: -; CDR3: CASRDRKQGLAGGPDTQYF; DNA: TGTGCCAGCAGGGACAGGAAACAAGGATTAGCCGGGGGTCCAGATACGCAGTATTTT
J: TRBJ2-3; size: -; V: TRBV27; D: TRBD1; CDR3: CASSSLGQGGITDTQYF; DNA: TGTGCCAGCAGTTCCCTTGGACAGGGAGGAATCACAGATACGCAGTATTTT
J: TRBJ2-1; size: -; V: TRBV6-5; D: -; CDR3: CASRPGGGEQFF; DNA: TGTGCCAGCAGACCGGGGGGCGGTGAGCAGTTCTTC
J: TRBJ2-5; size: -; V: TRBV30; D: -; CDR3: CAWSVLGSPGTQYF; DNA: TGTGCCTGGAGTGTACTAGGCAGCCCGGGGACCCAGTACTTC
J: TRBJ2-6; size: -; V: TRBV5-1; D: -; CDR3: CASSLRQVYSGANVLTF; DNA: TGCGCCAGCAGCTTGAGACAGGTTTACTCTGGGGCCAACGTCCTGACTTTC
J: TRBJ2-7; size: -; V: TRBV7-2; D: TRBD2; CDR3: CASSFESGGKTSYEQYF; DNA: TGTGCCAGCAGCTTTGAAAGCGGGGGCAAAACCTCCTACGAGCAGTACTTC
J: TRBJ2-3; size: -; V: TRBV6-4; D: -; CDR3: CASSRESTDTQYF; DNA: TGTGCCAGCAGCCGGGAGAGCACAGATACGCAGTATTTT
J: TRBJ1-4; size: -; V: TRBV14; D: -; CDR3: CASSFVEGEKLFF; DNA: TGTGCCAGCAGCTTCGTCGAGGGTGAAAAACTGTTTTTT
J: TRBJ1-1; size: -; V: TRBV5-1; D: TRBD1; CDR3: CASSPDRGPEAFF; DNA: TGCGCCAGCAGCCCTGACAGGGGCCCTGAAGCTTTCTTT
J: TRBJ2-7; size: few; V: TRBV30; D: TRBD1; CDR3: CAWSPGGTYEQYF; DNA: TGTGCCTGGAGTCCAGGGGGCACCTACGAGCAGTACTTC
J: TRBJ2-5; size: -; V: TRBV30; D: TRBD1; CDR3: CAWRGGPQETQYF; DNA: TGTGCCTGGAGAGGGGGCCCTCAAGAGACCCAGTACTTC